Listed below are T cell receptor beta chains from one sample, sequenced in a study of blood T cell repertoires in COVID-19. TCRdb's table, derived via immunoSEQ multiplex PCR, lists solely in-frame clones and lacks some. Seen here are 140,000 to 150,000 clones, about four fifths observed once, and the top ten hold approximately 3.5%. Sequenced sample: peripheral blood. The receptor set was obtained from a man aged 65 to 85 who had recovered from COVID-19. Both conserved end residues are part of each CDR3. D genes are given only for firm matches. Some rows have no size entry. The others give once, few or many, or a class for an expanded clone.

CDR3 DNA: TGTGCCAGCAGCTCCCGGGATCCGAACACTGAAGCTTTCTTT; CDR3 protein: CASSSRDPNTEAFF; D gene: -; clone size: -; V gene: TRBV7-2; J gene: TRBJ1-1
CDR3 DNA: TGCGCCAGCAGCCAAGAACCGGGAAGGTACGAGCAGTACTTC; CDR3 protein: CASSQEPGRYEQYF; D gene: -; clone size: -; V gene: TRBV4-3; J gene: TRBJ2-7
CDR3 DNA: TGTGCCAGCAGCTTCGGGGGGCTAGCGGGAGTAGAGACCCAGTACTTC; CDR3 protein: CASSFGGLAGVETQYF; D gene: TRBD2; clone size: -; V gene: TRBV5-6; J gene: TRBJ2-5
CDR3 DNA: TGCGCCAGCAGCACGGGACAGACGAACACCGGGGAGCTGTTTTTT; CDR3 protein: CASSTGQTNTGELFF; D gene: TRBD1; clone size: -; V gene: TRBV5-1; J gene: TRBJ2-2
CDR3 DNA: TGTGCCAGCAGCCAAAACGGGGTTGGCAATCAGCCCCAGCATTTT; CDR3 protein: CASSQNGVGNQPQHF; D gene: -; clone size: -; V gene: TRBV3-1/TRBV3-2; J gene: TRBJ1-5
CDR3 DNA: TGTGCCACCAGGCTCCGTAGTGAAGGGGTAGATACGCAGTATTTT; CDR3 protein: CATRLRSEGVDTQYF; D gene: -; clone size: -; V gene: TRBV15; J gene: TRBJ2-3
CDR3 DNA: TGCAGCGTGTCCCCGGGACAGATGAACACTGAAGCTTTCTTT; CDR3 protein: CSVSPGQMNTEAFF; D gene: TRBD1; clone size: -; V gene: TRBV29-1; J gene: TRBJ1-1
CDR3 DNA: TGTGCCAGCACCGGGACAGGGGGCCCAGATACGCAGTATTTT; CDR3 protein: CASTGTGGPDTQYF; D gene: TRBD1; clone size: -; V gene: TRBV25-1; J gene: TRBJ2-3
CDR3 DNA: TGTGCCAGCAGCCAAGACAGTAACTATGGCTACACCTTC; CDR3 protein: CASSQDSNYGYTF; D gene: -; clone size: -; V gene: TRBV6-6; J gene: TRBJ1-2
CDR3 DNA: TGTGCCAGCAGCCCAAGACAGGGGGATCAGCCCCAGCATTTT; CDR3 protein: CASSPRQGDQPQHF; D gene: TRBD1; clone size: -; V gene: TRBV3-1/TRBV3-2; J gene: TRBJ1-5
CDR3 DNA: TGTGCCAGCAGCTTATTCGGGGGAATTAGCTACGAGCAGTACTTC; CDR3 protein: CASSLFGGISYEQYF; D gene: -; clone size: -; V gene: TRBV7-3; J gene: TRBJ2-7
CDR3 DNA: TGCAGTGCGTCTCGTGCCTACGAGCAGTACTTC; CDR3 protein: CSASRAYEQYF; D gene: -; clone size: -; V gene: TRBV20-1; J gene: TRBJ2-7
CDR3 DNA: TGTGCCAGCAGCTTAAAGCTGACTAGCGGGAAAACCTACAATGAGCAGTTCTTC; CDR3 protein: CASSLKLTSGKTYNEQFF; D gene: TRBD2; clone size: -; V gene: TRBV7-9; J gene: TRBJ2-1
CDR3 DNA: TGTGCCAGCAGCCGGACCCGGAGGGACTCTGGAAACACCATATATTTT; CDR3 protein: CASSRTRRDSGNTIYF; D gene: -; clone size: -; V gene: TRBV5-4; J gene: TRBJ1-3
CDR3 DNA: TGTGCCAGCAGCCCCGAGAGTCGTCCGACCTACGAGCAGTACTTC; CDR3 protein: CASSPESRPTYEQYF; D gene: -; clone size: -; V gene: TRBV7-9; J gene: TRBJ2-7
CDR3 DNA: TGTGCCAGCAGTTCTGGTAGCGGGAGAGGAACAGATACGCAGTATTTT; CDR3 protein: CASSSGSGRGTDTQYF; D gene: TRBD2; clone size: -; V gene: TRBV27; J gene: TRBJ2-3
CDR3 DNA: TGTGCCAGTAGTAAACAGGACACTGAAGCTTTCTTT; CDR3 protein: CASSKQDTEAFF; D gene: -; clone size: -; V gene: TRBV19; J gene: TRBJ1-1
CDR3 DNA: TGTGCCAGCAGTCCGGGTTCCTACGAGCAGTACTTC; CDR3 protein: CASSPGSYEQYF; D gene: -; clone size: -; V gene: TRBV9; J gene: TRBJ2-7
CDR3 DNA: TGTGCCACCAGCAGAGATGGCCTAGCGGGCACAGATACGCAGTATTTT; CDR3 protein: CATSRDGLAGTDTQYF; D gene: TRBD2; clone size: -; V gene: TRBV15; J gene: TRBJ2-3
CDR3 DNA: TGTGCCAGCAGCTTGTACTATGAAGCTTTCTTT; CDR3 protein: CASSLYYEAFF; D gene: -; clone size: -; V gene: TRBV7-2; J gene: TRBJ1-1
CDR3 DNA: TGCAGCGTTTTTAGCAGCTCTAATGAAAAACTGTTTTTT; CDR3 protein: CSVFSSSNEKLFF; D gene: -; clone size: -; V gene: TRBV29-1; J gene: TRBJ1-4
CDR3 DNA: TGCGCCAGCAGCTTAGCGGGAGCGATAAAGACCCAGTACTTC; CDR3 protein: CASSLAGAIKTQYF; D gene: TRBD2; clone size: -; V gene: TRBV5-1; J gene: TRBJ2-5
CDR3 DNA: TGTGCCAGCAGCTTAGTGTTTTCGGGAGCGGTAGATACGCAGTATTTT; CDR3 protein: CASSLVFSGAVDTQYF; D gene: -; clone size: once; V gene: TRBV7-8; J gene: TRBJ2-3
CDR3 DNA: TGTGCTAGTGGTTTGGTACTGGGACAGGGGGCGCATGAGCAGTTCTTC; CDR3 protein: CASGLVLGQGAHEQFF; D gene: TRBD1; clone size: -; V gene: TRBV12-5; J gene: TRBJ2-1
CDR3 DNA: TGCAGCGTTGAAGAGGGGGGGGCCCCCTACAATGAGCAGTTCTTC; CDR3 protein: CSVEEGGAPYNEQFF; D gene: -; clone size: once; V gene: TRBV29-1; J gene: TRBJ2-1
CDR3 DNA: TGTGCCAGCAGTTACTCTGGGGGCTACTACGAGCAGTACTTC; CDR3 protein: CASSYSGGYYEQYF; D gene: -; clone size: -; V gene: TRBV6-5; J gene: TRBJ2-7
CDR3 DNA: TGTGCCAGCAGCGTATTGGCTTCTTCCCTCAATGAGCAGTTCTTC; CDR3 protein: CASSVLASSLNEQFF; D gene: -; clone size: few; V gene: TRBV9; J gene: TRBJ2-1
CDR3 DNA: TGTGCCAGCTCACACGGAGACAGGCCGAACACCGGGGAGCTGTTTTTT; CDR3 protein: CASSHGDRPNTGELFF; D gene: -; clone size: -; V gene: TRBV18; J gene: TRBJ2-2
CDR3 DNA: TGTGCCAGCAGCGTTAGGACAGGGGAAGGGAGTTACACCGGGGAGCTGTTTTTT; CDR3 protein: CASSVRTGEGSYTGELFF; D gene: TRBD1; clone size: -; V gene: TRBV9; J gene: TRBJ2-2
CDR3 DNA: TGTGCCAGCAGCTTAGCGAGTGGGAACACCGGGGAGCTGTTTTTT; CDR3 protein: CASSLASGNTGELFF; D gene: -; clone size: -; V gene: TRBV7-2; J gene: TRBJ2-2
CDR3 DNA: TGCAGCGTTGAGGGGACTAGGACCGCTAGGGGAAGCGAGCAGTACTTC; CDR3 protein: CSVEGTRTARGSEQYF; D gene: TRBD2; clone size: -; V gene: TRBV29-1; J gene: TRBJ2-7
CDR3 DNA: TGCAGTGCTAGGTTCGGGTACGAGCAGTACTTC; CDR3 protein: CSARFGYEQYF; D gene: -; clone size: -; V gene: TRBV20-1; J gene: TRBJ2-7
CDR3 DNA: TGCAGCGTTGAAGAATATCGGGGATTCGGTGGCTACACCTTC; CDR3 protein: CSVEEYRGFGGYTF; D gene: -; clone size: -; V gene: TRBV29-1; J gene: TRBJ1-2
CDR3 DNA: TGTGCCAGCAGTGAAGTGAGGGGGATTGAAAAACTGTTTTTT; CDR3 protein: CASSEVRGIEKLFF; D gene: -; clone size: -; V gene: TRBV2; J gene: TRBJ1-4
CDR3 DNA: TGCAGCGTTGATGTCCCCCCGGGGAGCGAGCAGTACTTC; CDR3 protein: CSVDVPPGSEQYF; D gene: -; clone size: few; V gene: TRBV29-1; J gene: TRBJ2-7
CDR3 DNA: TGCGCCAGCAGCCAAGATCGACTAGCGGGAGCCGATACGCAGTATTTT; CDR3 protein: CASSQDRLAGADTQYF; D gene: TRBD2; clone size: -; V gene: TRBV4-3; J gene: TRBJ2-3
CDR3 DNA: TGTGCCACCAGTGATCCAGATCCGCCCTACGAGCAGTACTTC; CDR3 protein: CATSDPDPPYEQYF; D gene: -; clone size: -; V gene: TRBV24-1; J gene: TRBJ2-7
CDR3 DNA: TGTGCTAGTGTGGTAGTAGGCACAGATACGCAGTATTTT; CDR3 protein: CASVVVGTDTQYF; D gene: -; clone size: -; V gene: TRBV12-5; J gene: TRBJ2-3
CDR3 DNA: TGCAGCGTTGAGTCCGTGGGAGGCGGGAGGGCCCTTAATGAGCAGTTCTTC; CDR3 protein: CSVESVGGGRALNEQFF; D gene: TRBD2; clone size: -; V gene: TRBV29-1; J gene: TRBJ2-1
CDR3 DNA: TGTGCCAGTAGCATTGGCGGCCTACGGGGAAACACCATATATTTT; CDR3 protein: CASSIGGLRGNTIYF; D gene: -; clone size: -; V gene: TRBV19; J gene: TRBJ1-3
CDR3 DNA: TGCGCCAGCAGCTATCATAGCGGGCGTATTCCCGAGCAGTACTTC; CDR3 protein: CASSYHSGRIPEQYF; D gene: TRBD2; clone size: -; V gene: TRBV5-1; J gene: TRBJ2-7
CDR3 DNA: TGTGCCAGCAGTGCAAGCGTCGTGCCCCCCACAGATACGCAGTATTTT; CDR3 protein: CASSASVVPPTDTQYF; D gene: -; clone size: -; V gene: TRBV27; J gene: TRBJ2-3
CDR3 DNA: TGTGCCAGTAGCAGAGGGTCCCAAGGTTTGGACACTGAAGCTTTCTTT; CDR3 protein: CASSRGSQGLDTEAFF; D gene: -; clone size: -; V gene: TRBV19; J gene: TRBJ1-1
CDR3 DNA: TGTGCCAGCAGTTTTGCTGGGGGGAGACGCGAGCAGTACTTC; CDR3 protein: CASSFAGGRREQYF; D gene: -; clone size: -; V gene: TRBV5-4; J gene: TRBJ2-7
CDR3 DNA: TGTGCCAGCAAATTAGCGGGAGATACGCAGTATTTT; CDR3 protein: CASKLAGDTQYF; D gene: TRBD2; clone size: -; V gene: TRBV2; J gene: TRBJ2-3
CDR3 DNA: TGTGCCAGCAGCTTAGTCAGGGAAGACTATGGCTACACCTTC; CDR3 protein: CASSLVREDYGYTF; D gene: -; clone size: -; V gene: TRBV7-9; J gene: TRBJ1-2
CDR3 DNA: TGCGCCAGCAGCTTGGCTGGCACAGATACGCAGTATTTT; CDR3 protein: CASSLAGTDTQYF; D gene: -; clone size: -; V gene: TRBV5-1; J gene: TRBJ2-3
CDR3 DNA: TGTGCCAGCAGCCCGGGCGGGGCCGGGGAGCTGTTTTTT; CDR3 protein: CASSPGGAGELFF; D gene: -; clone size: -; V gene: TRBV11-3; J gene: TRBJ2-2
CDR3 DNA: TGTGCCAGCAGTGATTGGGAGGGGGGCTACGAGCAGTACTTC; CDR3 protein: CASSDWEGGYEQYF; D gene: -; clone size: -; V gene: TRBV2; J gene: TRBJ2-7
CDR3 DNA: TGTGCCAGTAGTAGAAGGACTAGCGGGAGGGCCGTCCGTGAGACCCAGTACTTC; CDR3 protein: CASSRRTSGRAVRETQYF; D gene: TRBD2; clone size: few; V gene: TRBV19; J gene: TRBJ2-5
CDR3 DNA: TGTGCCAGCAGCCTCCGCTACGAGCAGTACTTC; CDR3 protein: CASSLRYEQYF; D gene: -; clone size: -; V gene: TRBV13; J gene: TRBJ2-7
CDR3 DNA: TGCGCCAGCACGCAGGCTAGCGGCACCTACGAGCAGTACTTC; CDR3 protein: CASTQASGTYEQYF; D gene: TRBD2; clone size: -; V gene: TRBV5-1; J gene: TRBJ2-7
CDR3 DNA: TGTGCCAGCAGCCCAGGTTTAGGAGAGACCCAGTACTTC; CDR3 protein: CASSPGLGETQYF; D gene: -; clone size: -; V gene: TRBV5-6; J gene: TRBJ2-5
CDR3 DNA: TGTGCCATCAGTGATGTGGGGCGGAGCTCTGGAAACACCATATATTTT; CDR3 protein: CAISDVGRSSGNTIYF; D gene: -; clone size: -; V gene: TRBV10-3; J gene: TRBJ1-3
CDR3 DNA: TGTGCCAGCAGCTTCTGGGGGCGCGAAGAGACCCAGTACTTC; CDR3 protein: CASSFWGREETQYF; D gene: -; clone size: -; V gene: TRBV7-9; J gene: TRBJ2-5
CDR3 DNA: TGTGCCAGCATCCCAAGGGGGGGGCCGGGCAATCAGCCCCAGCATTTT; CDR3 protein: CASIPRGGPGNQPQHF; D gene: -; clone size: once; V gene: TRBV7-8; J gene: TRBJ1-5
CDR3 DNA: TGTGCCAGCAGCTTAATTCAGGCCCTTTATTATGGCTACACCTTC; CDR3 protein: CASSLIQALYYGYTF; D gene: -; clone size: -; V gene: TRBV5-6; J gene: TRBJ1-2
CDR3 DNA: TGTGCCAGTAGCATATTGTTGACTAGCACAGATACGCAGTATTTT; CDR3 protein: CASSILLTSTDTQYF; D gene: -; clone size: -; V gene: TRBV19; J gene: TRBJ2-3
CDR3 DNA: TGTGCCAGCAGGACGGGTGGGGAGACCCAGTACTTC; CDR3 protein: CASRTGGETQYF; D gene: -; clone size: -; V gene: TRBV12-3/TRBV12-4; J gene: TRBJ2-5
CDR3 DNA: TGTGCCAGCAGCCCCTGGGAGGCGGGAGGCCCAGATACGCAGTATTTT; CDR3 protein: CASSPWEAGGPDTQYF; D gene: TRBD2; clone size: -; V gene: TRBV3-1/TRBV3-2; J gene: TRBJ2-3